The source of this T cell receptor beta chain is a study of Graves' ophthalmopathy and Graves' hyperthyroidism. Study-level findings and limits: Sensitivity reached 87.88% and specificity over 65% for a 13-signature model separating ophthalmopathy from stable hyperthyroidism.

Amplified material comprised TCR beta CDR3 regions derived from RNA transcripts. RT-PCR in the first round used HTBI primers; a second-round multiplex PCR followed. TCRdb processed the multiplex PCR reads anew with MiXCR; each CDR3 protein has one entry. The table lists some 750,000 distinct CDR3 sequences, 40% of them singletons. On this clonotype: Antigen: not known.

The evidence that diagnosis relied on was clinical symptoms, serum thyroxine, TRAb, thyroid ultrasound and orbital computed tomography. This receptor was identified in an adult man with Graves' ophthalmopathy. Sequenced input: peripheral blood.

This CDR3 is CASKTTGVGDTQYF. The CDR3 DNA follows: TGTGCCAGCAAGACGACAGGGGTTGGAGATACGCAGTATTTT. The V call is TRBV6-5, the J call TRBJ2-3, with 8 nucleotides matching TRBD1. There are 14 residues in the CDR3. Germline V gene data show CDR1 as MNHEY and CDR2 as SVGAGI. V lost 7 bases and J lost 5; bases outside the gene matches: 8.